A selection of T cell receptor beta chains follows, all from one sample in a study of blood T cell repertoires in COVID-19. Method: immunoSEQ multiplex PCR; TCRdb's copy keeps in-frame clones and lacks some. In the table there are around 210,000 clones, about 90% of which are singletons. Sequenced input: peripheral blood. The origin of the receptors is an older woman with acute or convalescent COVID-19. CDR3s include the opening cysteine and the closing phenylalanine or tryptophan. D genes are given only for firm matches. Clone size is given for some rows only: seen once, a few or many times, or a class if the clone is expanded.

J gene,clone size,D gene,V gene,CDR3 DNA,CDR3 protein
TRBJ1-5,NA,TRBD1,TRBV7-6,TGTGCCAGCAGCGCATTGACAGGGTGGAATCAGCCCCAGCATTTT,CASSALTGWNQPQHF
TRBJ1-6,few,NA,TRBV7-8,TGTGCCAGCAGCTTCCTACAAGCAGGCGGGTATTCACCCCTCCACTTT,CASSFLQAGGYSPLHF
TRBJ2-2,NA,TRBD2,TRBV4-3,TGCGCCAGCAGCCTAACTAGCGGGAGTATCGCCGGGGAGCTGTTTTTT,CASSLTSGSIAGELFF
TRBJ2-2,NA,TRBD1,TRBV27,TGTGCCAGCAGGGACAGGGGGCCGGGGGAGCTGTTTTTT,CASRDRGPGELFF
TRBJ1-1,NA,NA,TRBV19,TGTGCCAGTAGTATAGGGAACAGGGTGACTGAAGCTTTCTTT,CASSIGNRVTEAFF
TRBJ2-7,NA,TRBD2,TRBV29-1,TGCAGCGTTGATAAAGCGGGAGGGCCTAACGAGCAGTACTTC,CSVDKAGGPNEQYF
TRBJ2-1,NA,TRBD2,TRBV19,TGTGCCAGTAGTGTCAATAGCGGGAGGGCTATCAATGAGCAGTTCTTC,CASSVNSGRAINEQFF
TRBJ1-2,once,NA,TRBV5-1,TGCGCCAGCAGCTTAGGGGGAGCCGATGGCTACACCTTC,CASSLGGADGYTF
TRBJ2-7,NA,NA,TRBV4-1,TGCGCCAGCAGCCAAGTCCACTACGAGCAGTACTTC,CASSQVHYEQYF
TRBJ2-7,NA,NA,TRBV7-3,TGTGCCAGCAGCTTAAGAGGCGGAGCCTACGAGCAGTACTTC,CASSLRGGAYEQYF
TRBJ2-1,NA,NA,TRBV2,TGTGCCAGCAGCGAAAGACAGGCAAATGAGCAGTTCTTC,CASSERQANEQFF
TRBJ2-3,NA,TRBD2,TRBV2,TGTGCCAGCAGTTATCTAGCGGGAGCAGATACGCAGTATTTT,CASSYLAGADTQYF
TRBJ2-2,NA,NA,TRBV2,TGTGCCAGCACCGGTCGACTAGTTAAGGTGGAGCTGTTTTTT,CASTGRLVKVELFF
TRBJ1-1,NA,NA,TRBV7-2,TGTGCCAGCAGCGTGGACAGACGGAACACTGAAGCTTTCTTT,CASSVDRRNTEAFF
TRBJ1-6,NA,NA,TRBV7-2,TGTGCCAGCAGCTTAGCGGTCCGAGGAATAGGCTCTTCACCCCTCCACTTT,CASSLAVRGIGSSPLHF
TRBJ2-3,once,NA,TRBV3-1/TRBV3-2,TGTGCCAGCAGCCCATCTGGGCGATCAGATACGCAGTATTTT,CASSPSGRSDTQYF